This TCR beta chain stems from a study of T-cell memory formation after mild COVID-19 (dated by TCRdb to the early 2020s). Background for the entire study: TCR sequence clusters from the two donors were found to be largely donor specific. In a couple of donors, T-cell clones that expanded and contracted after mild COVID-19 were tracked by sequencing TCRalpha and TCRbeta repertoires over time. Two young, previously healthy adult volunteers made up the cohort, one male and one female.

Overall study outcomes, separate from this receptor: The study included only two mild cases, and larger cohorts that include severe cases with pre-infection samples were judged to be necessary. Clones contracting from day 15 to 85 had balanced CD4/CD8 phenotypes, while a second wave expanding from day 15 to 37 was biased towards CD4+. The detection of some responding clones in pre-infection memory suggests that pre-existing cross-reactive memory T cells joined the SARS-CoV-2 response. The second-wave clones that peaked on day 37 were not confirmed to be SARS-CoV-2 specific. Contracting CD4+ clones appeared mostly in the CM and EM memory subsets, whereas CD8+ clones were enriched in EMRA.

The run used an Illumina NovaSeq 6000. Using 5'RACE with constant-segment primers, TCRalpha and TCRbeta cDNA libraries were constructed, with sample barcodes and unique molecular identifiers added in the process. Trizol reagent was used to extract RNA from every sample. Library amplification was performed in two PCR steps, and a second sample barcode and Illumina TruSeq adapters were introduced in the second step. Sequencing of the libraries was done on an Illumina NovaSeq, producing 2 x 150 bp paired-end reads. The authors' pipeline ran thus. With migec v1.2.7, reads were demultiplexed and then collapsed into UMI-guided consensus sequences. With mixcr v2.1.11, UMI consensuses were aligned to TRA and TRB V and J templates and assembled into clonotypes. A clonotype was counted as expanded or contracted only if both edgeR and NoisET called the change significant, with noise models trained on biological replicates. For edgeR calls, the thresholds were a false discovery rate-adjusted p below 0.01 and a log2 fold-change of 1. As an exploratory analysis of dynamics, max-normalized trajectories of the 1000 most abundant clonotypes were examined with PCA combined with hierarchical clustering. Separately sequenced CD4+ and CD8+ repertoires were used to assign the CD4 or CD8 phenotype of responding clones. In-frame beta chains were kept once TCRdb had trimmed the public reads at Q25 with fastp and called clones with MiXCR. Rows merge per CDR3 protein into single entries with the most common DNA and genes. TCRdb's processing, not the authors', yielded these V and J calls. Counted in this sample were approximately 65,000 distinct CDR3 sequences; 16% of them appeared once. Under 35% of the sample is taken by the ten largest.

PBMCs were isolated by Ficoll-Paque density gradient centrifugation. CDR1 and CDR2 (MGHRA, YSYEKL) derive from the germline V gene. The CDR3 measures 14 amino acids from cysteine to phenylalanine. Just CDR3 DNA is preserved here, 42 bases in frame from base 1. The junction shows trimming of 7 bases on V and 6 bases on J, plus 15 bases between the germline ends. Points on this clonotype: What this receptor recognizes is not known. No much larger clonotype is one base removed from it; base qualities were not supplied.

This chain is built from TRBV4-1 and TRBJ2-2, and perhaps TRBD1 as D gene, on 5 matching bases. Sequencing used PBMCs or a T cell subset sorted from them (not recorded which). The receptor was derived from an adult woman who had mild COVID-19 (a few samples of this study predate the infection). The sample titles of this study are shuffled in the database, so cell type and time point are left out; the donor was told from shared clones. DNA sequence: TGCGCCAGCACCCCTCCAACAGGTGCCGGGGAGCTGTTTTTT. Its protein reads: CASTPPTGAGELFF.